This T cell receptor beta chain stems from a study of CD8+CD57+ T cells in acquired aplastic anemia. Overall study: DNA per sorted CD4+ or CD8+ sample ranged 0.2 to 27.4 ug, averaging 3.2 ug.

TCR beta VDJ and CDR3 were profiled, and genomic DNA was the template. Each CDR3 protein is one row after TCRdb ran MiXCR on the reads. The table records around 68,000 distinct CDR3 sequences, roughly half of them present only once. Whole-study results and caveats: Overlapping CD8+ CDR3 repertoires of patients and controls contained some 30 shared sequences.

In the case of this clonotype: The target antigen is unknown.

CDR1 and CDR2 from the germline V gene are SQVTM and ANQGSEA. CDR3 length equals 12 residues. Trimming removed 3 bases at V and 6 bases at J, with 11 bases between. The clonotype was recovered from a human donor in good health, serving as a control. The chain has TRBV29-1 and TRBJ1-2; D is possibly TRBD1 (6 bases). The sample comprised sorted CD4+, CD8+, or CD8+CD57+ T cells (not recorded which) from PBMCs. This chain's CDR3 is CSVERGAHGYTF. DNA of the CDR3: TGCAGCGTTGAGAGGGGGGCGCATGGCTACACCTTC.